A single T cell receptor beta chain is shown here with its context. This specimen comes from a study of cytomegalovirus exposure and HLA in healthy donors. In the PCR, 60 Vbeta and 13 Jbeta primers were used. Assay used: immunoSEQ multiplex PCR; TCRdb lists only in-frame clones, some missing. The sample records around 150,000 clones, just under 65% being singletons. Trimming took off 0 bases at V and 1 base at J, with 8 bases between the two ends. This CDR3 comprises 15 residues. The germline gives CDR1 SGDLS, CDR2 YYNGEE. The clonotype originates from a woman aged 55-69 years in good health and CMV-seropositive. The gene calls are TRBV9 and TRBJ2-1; perhaps TRBD2 as D (5 bases). The specimen sequenced was PBMCs. The CDR3 reads CASSVGTGSYNEQFF. Here the CDR3 DNA reads TGTGCCAGCAGCGTAGGCACGGGATCCTACAATGAGCAGTTCTTC.